Below, 30 T cell receptor beta chains from the same sample are listed, as sequenced in a study of T cell responses to AZD1222 COVID-19 vaccine. Here immunoSEQ multiplex PCR was the method, and the copy in TCRdb shows in-frame clones only, minus some. The repertoire consists of 60,000 to 70,000 clones, with roughly 82% occurring once and the leading ten covering under 6.5%. Sequenced here: peripheral blood, sampled on day 0 of AZD1222 vaccination. All receptors derive from an adult in good health.

The rearrangement uses TRBV11-2 and TRBJ1-3; 9 nucleotides match TRBD1. The CDR3 spans 15 residues. V lost 3 bases, J lost 4 bases, and 4 bases stayed unmatched. Germline assignment: CDR1 SGHAT and CDR2 FQNNGV. CDR3 nucleotide sequence: TGTGCCAGCAGCTTGGGGACAGGGACGGGAAACACCATATATTTT. Its translation: CASSLGTGTGNTIYF.

This chain connects TRBV6-2 or TRBV6-3 to TRBJ2-3; D call uncertain. Trimming took 0 bases from V and 2 from J, leaving 3 bases between them. The CDR3 is 13 residues long. Looked up from germline, CDR1 is MNHEY and CDR2 is SVGEGT. The CDR3 coding sequence is TGTGCCAGCAGTTACTCCATCACAGATACGCAGTATTTT. Its protein is CASSYSITDTQYF.

CDR3 region: CSVTGAGNTIYF. CDR3 sequence (DNA): TGCAGCGTCACGGGAGCTGGAAACACCATATATTTT. The V gene is TRBV29-1, the J gene TRBJ1-3; D call uncertain. The V end was cut by 6 bases, the J end by 2 bases, with 8 bases between. Germline CDR1 and CDR2: SQVTM and ANQGSEA. This CDR3 comprises 12 residues.

The chain has TRBV4-1 and TRBJ2-5, with D possibly called TRBD1 or TRBD2 (5 bases each). V was trimmed by 2 bases and J by 4 bases, leaving 14 bases between them. Per germline, CDR1 MGHRA and CDR2 YSYEKL. The CDR3 is 15 residues long. CDR3 amino acids: CASSQSQGVRETQYF. CDR3 coding DNA: TGCGCCAGCAGCCAATCCCAGGGAGTGAGAGAGACCCAGTACTTC.

The chain links TRBV19 to TRBJ2-1, with a weak D call TRBD1 (6 bases). The CDR3 loop spans 15 amino acids. Germline assignment: CDR1 LNHDA and CDR2 SQIVND (reference sequence). The ends were cut back, 0 bases at V and 0 bases at J, with 6 bases in the middle. The CDR3 sequence is CASSIEDSSYNEQFF. As DNA, the CDR3 is TGTGCCAGTAGTATAGAGGACAGCTCCTACAATGAGCAGTTCTTC.

The chain has TRBV19 and TRBJ2-3; D ambiguous. The CDR3 extends over 14 amino acids. V lost 3 bases, J lost 4 bases, and 11 bases lay in between. CDR1 is LNHDA and CDR2 is SQIVND in the germline V gene (reference sequence). This CDR3 reads CASSIGVTSDTQYF. CDR3 DNA sequence: TGTGCCAGTAGTATTGGGGTCACCTCAGATACGCAGTATTTT.

This chain links TRBV19 with TRBJ1-5, with 7 bases lining up with TRBD1. The CDR3 runs to 14 residues. Unmatched junction bases numbered 3, after V lost 5 bases and J lost 2 bases. Germline V gene data show CDR1 as LNHDA and CDR2 as SQIVND (reference sequence). In DNA, the CDR3 is TGTGCCAGTAGTGGAACAGGGGGCAATCAGCCCCAGCATTTT. Translating gives CASSGTGGNQPQHF.

This rearrangement joins TRBV29-1 to TRBJ1-3; perhaps TRBD1 as D (5 bases). The V and J ends lost 4 bases and 0 bases respectively, with 10 bases between them. The CDR3 is 14 residues long. Germline CDR1 SQVTM, CDR2 ANQGSEA. The CDR3 region has the DNA TGCAGCGTTGTGACAGTTAACTCTGGAAACACCATATATTTT. Translated: CSVVTVNSGNTIYF. Together with reference TRBV29-1 and TRBJ1-3, the CDR3 gives the full variable domain: SAVISQKPSRDICQRGTSLTIQCQVDSQVTMMFWYRQQPGQSLTLIATANQGSEATYESGFVIDKFPISRPNLTFSTLTVSNMSPEDSSIYLCSVVTVNSGNTIYFGEGSWLTVV.

The CDR3: CASSLSLSGWGGNEKLFF. The CDR3 bases are TGTGCCAGCAGTTTATCCCTCTCTGGTTGGGGGGGGAATGAAAAACTGTTTTTT. The rearrangement joins TRBV27 to TRBJ1-4; TRBD1 is a possible D gene (5 bases). Germline V gives CDR1 MNHEY, CDR2 SMNVEV (reference sequence). V dropped 0 bases and J dropped 5 bases, with 19 bases sitting between them. The CDR3 is 18 amino acids.

The chain carries TRBV5-4 and TRBJ2-2; D uncertain. The CDR3 totals 13 residues. V was trimmed by 0 bases and J by 2 bases, leaving 2 bases between them. Germline CDR1 SGHNT, CDR2 YYREEE (reference sequence). The CDR3, as DNA: TGTGCCAGCAGCTTGGATAACACCGGGGAGCTGTTTTTT. Its translation is CASSLDNTGELFF.

The V and J genes are TRBV3-1 (or the pseudogene TRBV3-2) and TRBJ1-1; no reliable D call. Germline lookup yields CDR1 LGHDT and CDR2 YNNKEL (reference sequence). This CDR3 spans 13 amino acids. Trimming removed 7 bases at V and 4 bases at J, with 13 bases between. DNA of the CDR3: TGTGCCAGCAAGTACTCCTACGGCACTGAAGCTTTCTTT. Translating gives CASKYSYGTEAFF.

The rearrangement joins TRBV18 to TRBJ1-2, with TRBD1 matching over 8 bases. The germline gives CDR1 KGHSH, CDR2 LQKENI. CDR3 length: 15 amino acids. The V segment lost 3 bases and the J segment 8 bases; nucleotides outside the gene matches: 11. The CDR3, as DNA: TGTGCCAGCTCACCGGGACAGGACCGCCAGGGAGGCTACACCTTC. This codes for CASSPGQDRQGGYTF. Variable domain in full (rest from reference TRBV18 and TRBJ1-2): NAGVMQNPRHLVRRRGQEARLRCSPMKGHSHVYWYRQLPEEGLKFMVYLQKENIIDESGMPKERFSAEFPKEGPSILRIQQVVRGDSAAYFCASSPGQDRQGGYTFGSGTRLTVV.

The chain uses TRBV5-5 and TRBJ2-1; D may be TRBD2 (5 bases). Germline V gene sequence: CDR1 SGHKS, CDR2 YYEKEE (reference sequence). V was shortened by 4 bases and J by 1 base, with 9 bases between the two germline ends. The CDR3 has 14 amino acids. Written as DNA, the CDR3 is TGTGCCAGCAGCACAGAGGGTTCCTACAATGAGCAGTTCTTC. This encodes CASSTEGSYNEQFF.

Worth noting for this clone: The same CDR3 also results from other DNA sequences found in this sample. The V call is TRBV5-1, the J call TRBJ1-1; D not certain. The CDR3 is 14 residues long. V shed 0 bases and J shed 0 bases, with 6 bases lying between them. Per germline, CDR1 SGHRS and CDR2 YFSETQ. The DNA of the CDR3 is TGCGCCAGCAGCTTGGACGGTATGAACACTGAAGCTTTCTTT. Translated, it gives CASSLDGMNTEAFF.

This chain connects TRBV7-2 to TRBJ1-1, with D maybe TRBD1 (5 bases). Trimming shortened V by 5 bases and J by 0 bases, and 16 bases separated the two germline ends. This CDR3 is built from 16 residues. CDR1 is SGHTA and CDR2 is FQGNSA in the germline V gene. The CDR3 loop reads CASSPQAGTLNTEAFF. In DNA form, the CDR3 reads TGTGCCAGCAGCCCTCAAGCGGGGACGTTGAACACTGAAGCTTTCTTT.

V and J are TRBV7-3 and TRBJ2-3; D possibly uses TRBD1 or TRBD2 (6 bases each). Germline V CDR1 and CDR2: SGHTA, FQGTGA. The V end lost 11 bases, the J end lost 0 bases, and 12 bases lay between the germline ends. The CDR3 totals 13 residues. The CDR3 is CASGAFSTDTQYF. CDR3 nucleotides: TGTGCCTCGGGGGCGTTTAGCACAGATACGCAGTATTTT.

The genes are TRBV15 and TRBJ2-5; TRBD1 matches at 8 bases. The J segment lost 1 base and the V segment lost 3 bases, leaving 7 bases of the junction unmatched. Germline V gene sequence: CDR1 LNHNV, CDR2 YYDKDF (reference sequence). The CDR3 runs 16 residues. CDR3 region: CATSRSTGGGQETQYF. DNA for the CDR3: TGTGCCACCAGCAGGTCCACAGGGGGAGGCCAAGAGACCCAGTACTTC.

The V and J genes are TRBV7-9 and TRBJ2-3; possible D gene TRBD2, 7 bases. V dropped 2 bases and J dropped 2 bases, with 11 bases sitting between them. The CDR3 has 15 amino acids. CDR1 is SEHNR and CDR2 is FQNEAQ in the germline V gene (reference sequence). CDR3 sequence reads: CASSLWGGPTDTQYF. The CDR3 DNA reads TGTGCCAGCAGCTTATGGGGGGGCCCCACAGATACGCAGTATTTT.

The chain employs TRBV29-1 and TRBJ2-7; no clear D gene. V shed 5 bases and J shed 0 bases, with 2 bases lying between them. The CDR3 is made up of 10 amino acids. The germline V gene has CDR1 SQVTM and CDR2 ANQGSEA. CDR3 DNA sequence: TGCAGCGTTCTCTCCTACGAGCAGTACTTC. The encoded protein is CSVLSYEQYF.

The genes are TRBV6-5 and TRBJ2-7, with 10 bases matching TRBD1. From germline, CDR1 is MNHEY and CDR2 SVGAGI. The CDR3 extends over 15 amino acids. Germline trimming cut 0 bases from V and 3 bases from J; bases unmatched to any gene: 2. Here the CDR3 reads CASSYSGTGDYEQYF. The CDR3 DNA reads as TGTGCCAGCAGTTACTCCGGGACAGGGGACTACGAGCAGTACTTC.

The chain carries TRBV9 and TRBJ1-4; D perhaps matches TRBD1 (5 bases). V lost 0 bases and J lost 2, with 8 bases in between. Per the germline V gene, CDR1 is SGDLS and CDR2 is YYNGEE. The CDR3 consists of 15 residues. The DNA for the CDR3 is TGTGCCAGCAGCGTAGGCAGGGCGACTAATGAAAAACTGTTTTTT. Its protein product is CASSVGRATNEKLFF.

The gene calls are TRBV11-1 and TRBJ1-6; 7 bases align to TRBD1. The CDR3 has 15 residues. Germline lookup yields CDR1 SGHAT and CDR2 FQDESV (reference sequence). J gave up 7 bases and V 1 base, and 4 bases lay outside the gene matches. The CDR3 region has the DNA TGTGCCAGCAGCTTAGTTCCGGGACAGAATTCACCCCTCCACTTT. As protein: CASSLVPGQNSPLHF.

The rearrangement links TRBV2 to TRBJ2-1; weak D call: TRBD2 (5 bases). V was pared by 6 bases and J by 9 bases, with 24 bases between. The CDR3 has 16 residues. Per the germline V gene, CDR1 is SNHLY and CDR2 is FYNNEI. The DNA for the CDR3 is TGTGCCAGCAGGGAGGCATCGGGGAACCCCTACGCTGAGCAGTTCTTC. Its protein product is CASREASGNPYAEQFF.

The chain carries TRBV3-1 (or the pseudogene TRBV3-2) and TRBJ1-1; D call uncertain. V was shortened by 1 base and J by 3 bases, with 6 bases between the two germline ends. Looked up from germline, CDR1 is LGHDT and CDR2 is YNNKEL (reference sequence). The CDR3 runs to 13 residues. The CDR3 loop reads CASSQVGYTEAFF. The CDR3 DNA is TGTGCCAGCAGCCAAGTGGGTTACACTGAAGCTTTCTTT.

V usage is TRBV5-6 and J usage is TRBJ2-7; D is unresolved. V was shortened by 4 bases and J by 4 bases, with 12 bases between the two germline ends. Germline lookup yields CDR1 SGHDT and CDR2 YYEEEE. The CDR3 totals 13 residues. The CDR3 nucleotides read TGTGCCAGCAGCGCGGACCCCACTTACGAGCAGTACTTC. Its translation is CASSADPTYEQYF.

The J gene is TRBJ1-1, the V gene TRBV18; D may be TRBD1 (6 bases). Trimming left V 0 bases short and J 11 bases short, with 19 bases between. The germline V gene encodes CDR1 KGHSH and CDR2 LQKENI. The CDR3 is 15 amino acids. The CDR3 DNA reads TGTGCCAGCTCACCACCGGGGTATTCTGGGGGCGCGGCTTTCTTT. Its protein is CASSPPGYSGGAAFF.

The chain combines TRBV5-1 with TRBJ2-7, with 10 bases that match TRBD1. CDR3 size: 15 residues. The germline V gene encodes CDR1 SGHRS and CDR2 YFSETQ. With 4 bases clipped from V and 3 bases from J, the junction kept 7 bases outside the gene matches. Here the CDR3 reads CASSRPGQGIYEQYF. The CDR3 bases are TGCGCCAGCAGCCGTCCGGGACAGGGGATCTACGAGCAGTACTTC.

This chain links TRBV7-2 with TRBJ1-6; unclear D gene. There are 13 residues in the CDR3. Per the germline V gene, CDR1 is SGHTA and CDR2 is FQGNSA. The V end lost 8 bases, the J end lost 8 bases, and 13 bases lay between the germline ends. The CDR3 bases are TGTGCCAGCGGAGGGTCTCCTGATTCACCCCTCCACTTT. This encodes CASGGSPDSPLHF.

The chain links TRBV24-1 to TRBJ1-5, with D tentatively TRBD1 (6 bases). Germline V gene data show CDR1 as KGHDR and CDR2 as SFDVKD. The CDR3 extends over 15 amino acids. Trimming left V 4 bases short and J 5 bases short, with 14 bases between. The CDR3 sequence is CATSDPNRADQPQHF. In DNA form, the CDR3 reads TGTGCCACCAGTGACCCAAACAGGGCCGATCAGCCCCAGCATTTT.

This chain links TRBV7-9 with TRBJ1-2; no reliable D call. Germline-derived CDR1 and CDR2 are SEHNR and FQNEAQ (reference sequence). V was shortened by 6 bases and J by 5 bases, with 19 bases between the two germline ends. CDR3 length: 15 amino acids. CDR3 loop: CASSFPPPIGYGYTF. CDR3 bases: TGTGCCAGCAGTTTCCCTCCCCCGATAGGATATGGCTACACCTTC.